These 9 T cell receptor beta chains share one sample of origin, sequenced in a study of shared clonotypes between healthy human individuals. Produced via immunoSEQ multiplex PCR; TCRdb's table is partial and in-frame only. Among about 1.5 million clones listed, over 95% were seen once. Sequencing used naive CD4+ T cells sorted from blood. Noted subset: CD45RA+ positively selected. All receptors come from a man aged 30 to 39 in good health.

The table lists this clone with a count of one. This rearrangement joins TRBV7-2 to TRBJ2-3, with 11 bases matching TRBD2. The CDR3 covers 16 residues. Per germline, CDR1 SGHTA and CDR2 FQGNSA. With 2 bases clipped from V and 4 bases from J, the junction kept 5 bases outside the gene matches. CDR3 protein: CASSLSSGRSPDTQYF. The DNA of the CDR3 is TGTGCCAGCAGCTTATCTAGCGGGAGGTCCCCAGATACGCAGTATTTT.

This sequence joins TRBV19 and TRBJ1-3; the D gene is possibly TRBD1 (5 bases). Between the trimmed V and J ends, which lost 3 bases and 0 bases, there was a span of 12 bases. Germline assignment: CDR1 LNHDA and CDR2 SQIVND (reference sequence). This CDR3 has 16 residues. This CDR3 reads CASSISTDLSGNTIYF. Written as DNA, the CDR3 is TGTGCCAGTAGTATCTCGACAGACCTCTCTGGAAACACCATATATTTT.

The chain couples TRBV10-3 to TRBJ1-1; possible D gene TRBD1, 6 bases. The CDR3 covers 14 residues. Germline CDR1 and CDR2: ENHRY and SYGVKD. V was trimmed by 5 bases and J by 0 bases, leaving 10 bases between them. The CDR3 loop is CAISQQGLNTEAFF. Here the CDR3 DNA reads TGTGCCATCAGTCAACAGGGTCTGAACACTGAAGCTTTCTTT.

The chain couples TRBV5-1 to TRBJ2-4, with 8 bases that match TRBD1. V gave up 6 bases and J gave up 8 bases; unmatched junction bases: 7. Per the germline V gene, CDR1 is SGHRS and CDR2 is YFSETQ. This CDR3 spans 13 amino acids. CDR3 nucleotides: TGCGCCAGCACCTCGACAGGGGCGGACATTCAGTACTTC. This translates into CASTSTGADIQYF.

The chain links TRBV10-3 to TRBJ2-1, with D maybe TRBD2 (5 bases). The ends were cut back, 10 bases at V and 8 bases at J, with 12 bases in the middle. This CDR3 spans 11 amino acids. Germline V gives CDR1 ENHRY, CDR2 SYGVKD. The CDR3 is CATEWRDEQFF. In DNA form, the CDR3 reads TGTGCCACCGAGTGGCGGGATGAGCAGTTCTTC.

The V call is TRBV6-5, the J call TRBJ2-2, with 10 positions matching TRBD2. The CDR3 has 15 residues. Germline trimming cut 7 bases from V and 7 bases from J; bases unmatched to any gene: 9. The germline V gene has CDR1 MNHEY and CDR2 SVGAGI. CDR3 residues: CASKYLAGEGGELFF. CDR3 nucleotides: TGTGCCAGCAAATATCTAGCGGGAGAGGGCGGGGAGCTGTTTTTT.

The genes are TRBV28 and TRBJ1-1; D call uncertain. CDR3 length: 12 amino acids. In germline, CDR1 is MDHEN, CDR2 SYDVKM. Between the trimmed V and J ends, which lost 8 bases and 0 bases, there was a span of 7 bases. The CDR3 sequence is CASGRLNTEAFF. CDR3 coding DNA: TGTGCCAGCGGGAGATTGAACACTGAAGCTTTCTTT.

V usage is TRBV13 and J usage is TRBJ2-1; the D is unclear. Germline V gene data show CDR1 as PRHDT and CDR2 as FYEKMQ (reference sequence). The CDR3 totals 15 residues. V was pared by 1 base and J by 8 bases, with 15 bases between. The CDR3 DNA follows: TGTGCCAGCAGCTTAGTAACGAGAACGCTTCATGAGCAGTTCTTC. It encodes CASSLVTRTLHEQFF.

The chain is built from TRBV29-1 and TRBJ2-5; 12 bases line up with TRBD2. Germline V CDR1 and CDR2: SQVTM, ANQGSEA. With 6 bases clipped from V and 5 bases from J, the junction kept 10 bases outside the gene matches. The CDR3 has 15 residues. The CDR3 DNA is TGCAGCGTGCTTTCTAGCGGGAGGGCCGGGGAGACCCAGTACTTC. Its translation is CSVLSSGRAGETQYF.